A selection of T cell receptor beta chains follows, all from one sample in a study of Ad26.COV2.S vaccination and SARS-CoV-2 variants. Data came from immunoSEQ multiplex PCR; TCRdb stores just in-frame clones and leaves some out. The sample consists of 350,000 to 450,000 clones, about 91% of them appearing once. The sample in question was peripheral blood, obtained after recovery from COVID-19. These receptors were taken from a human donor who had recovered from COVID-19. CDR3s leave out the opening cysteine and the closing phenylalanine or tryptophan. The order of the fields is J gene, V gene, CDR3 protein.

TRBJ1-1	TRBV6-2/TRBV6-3	ASSPRASAEAF
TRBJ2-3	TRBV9	ASSAQGRSTDTQY
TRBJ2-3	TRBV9	ASSPGDSTDTQY
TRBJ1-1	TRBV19	ASSRGLDGTEAF
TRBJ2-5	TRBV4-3	ASSQETGSRETQY
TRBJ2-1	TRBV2	ASPLVSGGPNNEQF
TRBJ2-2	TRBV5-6	ASSGMINSNTGELF
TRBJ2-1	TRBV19	ASSLQGGVAYNEQF
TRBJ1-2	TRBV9	ASSPGTGNYGYT
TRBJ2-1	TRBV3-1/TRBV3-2	ASSQDSVRGNEQF
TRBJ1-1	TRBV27	ASRAGGRDTEAF
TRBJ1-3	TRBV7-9	ASSGAAEGISGNTIY
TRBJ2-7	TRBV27	ASGDAGTGSPLEQY
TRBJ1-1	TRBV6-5	ASRGEEGVMTEAF
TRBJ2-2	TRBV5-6	ASSLVGAEPGELF
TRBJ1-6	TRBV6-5	ASSYEGRDNSPLH
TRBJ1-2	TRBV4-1	ASWGHGYGYT
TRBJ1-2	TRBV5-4	ASSLWMNYGYT
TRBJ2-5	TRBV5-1	ASSTGTSGQETQY
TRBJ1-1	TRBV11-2	ASSLEAYTEAF
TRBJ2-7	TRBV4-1	ASSLATVVYEQY
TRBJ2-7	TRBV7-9	ASSSDRGRPYEQY
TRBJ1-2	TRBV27	ASSPGEGYT
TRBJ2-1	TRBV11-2	ASSWSGGAGF
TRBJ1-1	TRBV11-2	ASSQRRLGSNTEAF
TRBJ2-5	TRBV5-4	ASSLEGVSVRTQY
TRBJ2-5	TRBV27	ASRGGVQETQY
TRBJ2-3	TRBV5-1	ASSLGPRRGDTQY
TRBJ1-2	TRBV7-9	ASSLGAGYGYT
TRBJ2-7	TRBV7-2	ASSVGTGYEQY
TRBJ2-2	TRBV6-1	ASSEIWGTNTGELF
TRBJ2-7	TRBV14	ASSRDRDNSYEQY
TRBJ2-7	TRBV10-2	ASSDLGTALGRYEQY
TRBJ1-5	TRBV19	ASSTGTGGAQPQH
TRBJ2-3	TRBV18	ASSPPQDTQY
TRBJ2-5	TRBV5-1	ASSSNSYQETQY
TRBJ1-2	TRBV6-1	ASSEASGAGAYGYT
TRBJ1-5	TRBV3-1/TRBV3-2	ASSQDGVRSNQPQH
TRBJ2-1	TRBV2	ASNRDGENNEQF
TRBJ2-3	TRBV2	ASSNLGTDTQY
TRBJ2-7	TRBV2	ASSEPSLSSYEQY
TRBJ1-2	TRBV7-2	ASSLRQGRGYT
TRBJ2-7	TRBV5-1	ASSFTSGGNSYEQY
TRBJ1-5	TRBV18	ASSPGDQPQH
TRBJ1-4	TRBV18	ASSPGQGQEKLF
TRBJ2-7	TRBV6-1	ASSSGGLPYEQY
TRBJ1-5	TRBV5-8	ASSWSRGSDQPQH
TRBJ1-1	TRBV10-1	ASSPQGNTEAF
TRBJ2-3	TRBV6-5	ASSYSAGRTDTQY